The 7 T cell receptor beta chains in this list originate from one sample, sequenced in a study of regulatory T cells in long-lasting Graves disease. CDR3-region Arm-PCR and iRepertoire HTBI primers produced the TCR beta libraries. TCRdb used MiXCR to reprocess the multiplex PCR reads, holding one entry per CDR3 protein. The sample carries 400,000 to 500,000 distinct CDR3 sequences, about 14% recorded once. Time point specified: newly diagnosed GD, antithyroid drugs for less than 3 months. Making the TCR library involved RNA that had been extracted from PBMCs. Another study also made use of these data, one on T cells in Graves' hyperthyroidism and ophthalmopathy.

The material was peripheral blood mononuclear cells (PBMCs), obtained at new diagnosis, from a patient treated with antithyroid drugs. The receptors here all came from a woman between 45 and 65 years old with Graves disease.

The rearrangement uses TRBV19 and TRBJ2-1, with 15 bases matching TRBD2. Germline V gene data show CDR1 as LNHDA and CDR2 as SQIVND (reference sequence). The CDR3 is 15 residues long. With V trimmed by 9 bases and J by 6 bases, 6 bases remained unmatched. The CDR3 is CASSGLAGGGNEQFF. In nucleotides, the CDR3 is TGTGCCAGCAGCGGACTAGCGGGAGGGGGCAATGAGCAGTTCTTC.

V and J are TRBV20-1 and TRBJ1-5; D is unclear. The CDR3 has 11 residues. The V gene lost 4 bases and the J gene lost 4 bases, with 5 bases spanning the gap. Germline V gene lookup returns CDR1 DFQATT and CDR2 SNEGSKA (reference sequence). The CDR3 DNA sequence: TGCAGTGCTAACGGAAATCAGCCCCAGCATTTT. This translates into CSANGNQPQHF.

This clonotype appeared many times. CDR3 protein: CSVGGSGRAVNEQFF. Written as DNA, the CDR3 is TGCAGCGTTGGAGGTAGCGGGAGGGCTGTTAATGAGCAGTTCTTC. The chain uses TRBV29-1 and TRBJ2-1, with 11 bases identical to TRBD2. Germline CDR1 SQVTM, CDR2 ANQGSEA. The trim removed 4 bases at V and 7 bases at J, leaving 9 bases unmatched. The CDR3 loop spans 15 amino acids.

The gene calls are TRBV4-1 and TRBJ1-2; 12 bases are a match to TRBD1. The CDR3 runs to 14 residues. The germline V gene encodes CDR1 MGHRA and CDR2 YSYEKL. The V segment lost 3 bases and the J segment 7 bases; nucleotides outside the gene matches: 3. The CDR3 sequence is CASSQGQGAGGYTF. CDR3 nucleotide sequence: TGCGCCAGCAGCCAGGGACAGGGGGCAGGTGGCTACACCTTC.

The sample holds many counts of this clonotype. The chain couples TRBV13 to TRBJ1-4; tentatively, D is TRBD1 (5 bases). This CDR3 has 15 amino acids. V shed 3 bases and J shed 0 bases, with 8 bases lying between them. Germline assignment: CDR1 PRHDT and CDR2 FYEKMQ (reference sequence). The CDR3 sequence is CASSFQGPTNEKLFF. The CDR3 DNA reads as TGTGCCAGCAGCTTTCAGGGACCAACTAATGAAAAACTGTTTTTT.

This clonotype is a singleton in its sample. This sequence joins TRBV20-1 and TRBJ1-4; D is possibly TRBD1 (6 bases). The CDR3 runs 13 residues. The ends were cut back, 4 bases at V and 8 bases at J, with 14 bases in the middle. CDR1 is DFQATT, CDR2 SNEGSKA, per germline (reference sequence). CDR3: CSANRAPSEKLFF. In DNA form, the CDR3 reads TGCAGTGCTAACAGGGCTCCCTCGGAAAAACTGTTTTTT.

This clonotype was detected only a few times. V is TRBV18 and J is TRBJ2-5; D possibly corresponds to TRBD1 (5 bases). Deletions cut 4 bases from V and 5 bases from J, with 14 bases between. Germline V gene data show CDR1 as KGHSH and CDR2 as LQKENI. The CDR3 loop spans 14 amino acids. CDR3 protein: CASSRTQGWETQYF. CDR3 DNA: TGTGCCAGCTCACGAACTCAGGGATGGGAGACCCAGTACTTC.